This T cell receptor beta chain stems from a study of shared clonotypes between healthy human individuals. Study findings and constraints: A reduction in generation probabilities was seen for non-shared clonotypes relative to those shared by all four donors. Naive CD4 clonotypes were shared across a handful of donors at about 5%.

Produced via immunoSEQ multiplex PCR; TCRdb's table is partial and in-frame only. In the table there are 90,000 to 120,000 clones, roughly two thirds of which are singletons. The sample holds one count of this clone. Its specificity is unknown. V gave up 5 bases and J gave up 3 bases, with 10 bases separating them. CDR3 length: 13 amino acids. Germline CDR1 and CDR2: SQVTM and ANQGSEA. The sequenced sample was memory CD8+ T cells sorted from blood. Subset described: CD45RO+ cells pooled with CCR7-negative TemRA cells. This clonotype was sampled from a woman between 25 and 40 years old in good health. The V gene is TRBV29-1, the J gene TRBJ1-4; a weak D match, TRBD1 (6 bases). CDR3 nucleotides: TGCAGCGTTTGGGGGGGCGCTAATGAAAAACTGTTTTTT. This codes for CSVWGGANEKLFF.